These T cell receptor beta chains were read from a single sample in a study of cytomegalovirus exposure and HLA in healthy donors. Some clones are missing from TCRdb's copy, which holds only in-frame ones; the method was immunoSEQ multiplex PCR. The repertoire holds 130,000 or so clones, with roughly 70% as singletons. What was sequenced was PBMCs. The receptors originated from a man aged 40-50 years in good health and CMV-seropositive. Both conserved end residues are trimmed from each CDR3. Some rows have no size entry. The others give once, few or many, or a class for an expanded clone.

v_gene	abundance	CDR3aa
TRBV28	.	ASSQSLRDRVHNEQF
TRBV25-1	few	ASSEEREGRPETQY
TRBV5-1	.	ASSLPTDYEQY
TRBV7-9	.	ASSKTTWETQY
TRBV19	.	ASSRDRENSPLH
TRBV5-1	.	ASSLEVGQGRDEQY
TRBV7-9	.	ASSPLLAGGNEQF
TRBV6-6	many	ASTLAPVSEYGYT
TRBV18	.	ASSPPSRYSPLH
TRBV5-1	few	ASSSQGRGEKLF
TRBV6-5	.	ASSYSFQGTEAF
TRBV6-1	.	ASSLQGYNSPLH
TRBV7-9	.	ASSFSGGPVSTGELF
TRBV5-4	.	ASSFTGAGETQY
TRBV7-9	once	ASSLATGQPTDTQY
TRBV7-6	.	ASSLGAGGGTEAF
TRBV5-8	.	ASSSSRPGTAGRNEQF
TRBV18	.	ASSPRGETDTQY
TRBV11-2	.	ASSFAGGADTQY
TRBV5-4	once	ASSLGQTTGNTIY
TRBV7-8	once	ASSFLTSDTSTDTQY
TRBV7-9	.	ASSPRQEFTDTQY
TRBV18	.	ASSPGLAGVADTQY
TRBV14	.	ASSLQGSYSTDTQY
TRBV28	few	ASSSTGGSSYNEQF
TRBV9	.	ASSVGAGGTHEQY
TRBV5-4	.	TSSLPGLNTDTQY
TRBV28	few	ASSLTLPRGEQY
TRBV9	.	ASSVARTGEAYEQY
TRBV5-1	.	ASRPDSSSYEQY
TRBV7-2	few	ASSSRGLPYSNQPQH